One sample yielded the 14 T cell receptor beta chains listed below, sequenced in a study of blood T cell repertoires in COVID-19. Clones were sequenced by immunoSEQ multiplex PCR, and TCRdb holds only the in-frame ones, with some missing. The sample carries roughly 120,000 clones, about 85% recorded once. Specimen: peripheral blood. All receptors come from a man aged 80 or over with acute or convalescent COVID-19.

The chain joins TRBV11-2 to TRBJ1-1; 8 bases line up with TRBD1. CDR1 is SGHAT and CDR2 is FQNNGV in the germline V gene. The CDR3 sequence is 13 residues long. Trimming took 3 bases from V and 5 from J; bases not matched to a gene: 2. The CDR3: CASSFRGQTEAFF. In nucleotides, the CDR3 is TGTGCCAGCAGCTTCAGGGGGCAAACTGAAGCTTTCTTT.

Note on this clone: The junction departs from germline at one end; a sequencing error may be responsible. The V call is TRBV18, the J call TRBJ1-5; 9 nucleotides align to TRBD1. CDR3 length: 16 amino acids. CDR1 is KGHSH and CDR2 is LQKENI in the germline V gene. CDR3 nucleotide sequence: TGTACCAGCTCACTTGGACAGGGGTGGGGCAATCAGCCCCAGCATTTT. Translation: CTSSLGQGWGNQPQHF. The full variable domain, its missing parts supplied by reference TRBV18 and TRBJ1-5, is NAGVMQNPRHLVRRRGQEARLRCSPMKGHSHVYWYRQLPEEGLKFMVYLQKENIIDESGMPKERFSAEFPKEGPSILRIQQVVRGDSAAYFCTSSLGQGWGNQPQHFGDGTRLSIL.

This clone was seen once. This sample also contains other DNA sequences that code for the same CDR3. This chain connects TRBV7-3 to TRBJ1-4; D unclear. CDR3 length: 13 residues. V was shortened by 1 base and J by 7 bases, with 7 bases between the two germline ends. Germline V gene sequence: CDR1 SGHTA, CDR2 FQGTGA. CDR3 DNA sequence: TGTGCCAGCAGCTTAAAGGCGGGTGAAAAACTGTTTTTT. This gives the protein CASSLKAGEKLFF.

The chain has TRBV6-2 or TRBV6-3 and TRBJ1-6; 9 bases line up with TRBD1. Germline lookup yields CDR1 MNHEY and CDR2 SVGEGT. The CDR3 sequence is 15 residues long. V was clipped by 6 bases and J by 9 bases; unmatched bases: 9. The CDR3 region is CASSSGQGRASPLHF. The CDR3 nucleotides read TGTGCCAGCAGCTCCGGACAGGGGAGAGCTTCACCCCTCCACTTT.

The V and J genes are TRBV5-1 and TRBJ1-2, with 7 bases that match TRBD1. Germline V gives CDR1 SGHRS, CDR2 YFSETQ. The V segment lost 4 bases and the J segment 6 bases; nucleotides outside the gene matches: 9. This CDR3 contains 14 residues. The CDR3: CASSQTDRAHGYTF. The CDR3, as DNA: TGCGCCAGCAGCCAGACAGACAGGGCCCATGGCTACACCTTC. The full variable domain, completed using reference TRBV5-1 and TRBJ1-2, is KAGVTQTPRYLIKTRGQQVTLSCSPISGHRSVSWYQQTPGQGLQFLFEYFSETQRNKGNFPGRFSGRQFSNSRSEMNVSTLELGDSALYLCASSQTDRAHGYTFGSGTRLTVV.

The CDR3 coding sequence is TGTGCCAGCAGTCCTTCGCACAGGGGTAATGAGCAGTTCTTC. Protein sequence: CASSPSHRGNEQFF. The V and J genes are TRBV28 and TRBJ2-1, with 7 bases that match TRBD1. Trimming at V came to 5 bases and at J to 7 bases, leaving 8 bases not matched to a gene. Germline CDR1 is MDHEN and CDR2 is SYDVKM. The CDR3 contains 14 residues. The full variable domain, in which reference TRBV28 and TRBJ2-1 provide the parts outside the CDR3, is DVKVTQSSRYLVKRTGEKVFLECVQDMDHENMFWYRQDPGLGLRLIYFSYDVKMKEKGDIPEGYSVSREKKERFSLILESASTNQTSMYLCASSPSHRGNEQFFGPGTRLTVL.

The rearrangement links TRBV5-1 to TRBJ1-6; 9 bases line up with TRBD1. Germline CDR1 is SGHRS and CDR2 is YFSETQ. CDR3 length: 15 residues. V lost 3 bases, J lost 10 bases, and 8 bases stayed unmatched. CDR3 coding DNA: TGCGCCAGCAGCTGGGGGACAGGGCGGCAATCACCCCTCCACTTT. Its translation is CASSWGTGRQSPLHF.

The chain combines TRBV7-9 with TRBJ2-7; D remains unclear. Germline values: CDR1 SEHNR, CDR2 FQNEAQ (reference sequence). The CDR3 extends over 14 amino acids. With 1 base removed from V and 0 bases from J, the gap between germline ends came to 7 bases. CDR3 protein: CASSLVESSYEQYF. In DNA, the CDR3 is TGTGCCAGCAGCTTAGTGGAGAGCTCCTACGAGCAGTACTTC.

The chain links TRBV29-1 to TRBJ2-5; 12 bases are a match to TRBD1. This CDR3 spans 14 amino acids. V lost 5 bases to trimming and J lost 4 bases; unmatched junction nucleotides: 5. The germline gives CDR1 SQVTM, CDR2 ANQGSEA. CDR3 protein: CSVRDRGPGETQYF. The DNA of the CDR3 is TGCAGCGTTCGGGACAGGGGGCCAGGAGAGACCCAGTACTTC. The variable domain in full, completed from reference TRBV29-1 and TRBJ2-5, reads SAVISQKPSRDICQRGTSLTIQCQVDSQVTMMFWYRQQPGQSLTLIATANQGSEATYESGFVIDKFPISRPNLTFSTLTVSNMSPEDSSIYLCSVRDRGPGETQYFGPGTRLLVL.

The chain joins TRBV10-1 to TRBJ2-5; D remains unclear. The CDR3 is 14 residues long. Trimming took off 7 bases at V and 5 bases at J, with 17 bases between the two ends. CDR1 and CDR2 (germline): WNHNN, SYGVQD (reference sequence). The CDR3 coding sequence is TGCGCCAGCATTACCGAGGCTCTTGATGAGACCCAGTACTTC. Its translation: CASITEALDETQYF.

The gene calls are TRBV2 and TRBJ2-5; 13 nucleotides match TRBD2. The CDR3 length is 17 residues. Germline values: CDR1 SNHLY, CDR2 FYNNEI. V trimming: 3 bases; J trimming: 4 bases; junction bases outside the gene matches: 8. This CDR3 is CASSEATSGRVSETQYF. The CDR3 DNA follows: TGTGCCAGCAGTGAGGCAACTAGCGGGAGGGTTTCAGAGACCCAGTACTTC.

This clone has ten or more counts. The rearrangement links TRBV6-2 or TRBV6-3 to TRBJ2-7, with 8 nucleotides matching TRBD1. V lost 5 bases and J lost 2; bases outside the gene matches: 17. In germline, CDR1 is MNHEY, CDR2 SVGEGT. The CDR3 consists of 18 residues. CDR3: CASSTAPQWDRSAYEQYF. For the CDR3, the DNA is TGTGCCAGCAGTACTGCCCCCCAATGGGACAGGAGCGCCTACGAGCAGTACTTC.

The chain joins TRBV28 to TRBJ1-1, with D perhaps matching TRBD1 (5 bases). Deletions cut 6 bases from V and 4 bases from J, with 15 bases between. Germline CDR1 and CDR2: MDHEN and SYDVKM. The CDR3 length is 14 residues. The CDR3 DNA sequence: TGTGCCAGCAGATTAACAGGATCGGGCACTGAAGCTTTCTTT. As protein: CASRLTGSGTEAFF.

The rearrangement uses TRBV27 and TRBJ1-5; no definite D call. Germline lookup yields CDR1 MNHEY and CDR2 SMNVEV (reference sequence). The CDR3 consists of 13 residues. Between the trimmed V and J ends, which lost 2 bases and 4 bases, there was a span of 6 bases. In nucleotides, the CDR3 is TGTGCCAGCAGTTTAGGTAGTAATCAGCCCCAGCATTTT. Its protein is CASSLGSNQPQHF.